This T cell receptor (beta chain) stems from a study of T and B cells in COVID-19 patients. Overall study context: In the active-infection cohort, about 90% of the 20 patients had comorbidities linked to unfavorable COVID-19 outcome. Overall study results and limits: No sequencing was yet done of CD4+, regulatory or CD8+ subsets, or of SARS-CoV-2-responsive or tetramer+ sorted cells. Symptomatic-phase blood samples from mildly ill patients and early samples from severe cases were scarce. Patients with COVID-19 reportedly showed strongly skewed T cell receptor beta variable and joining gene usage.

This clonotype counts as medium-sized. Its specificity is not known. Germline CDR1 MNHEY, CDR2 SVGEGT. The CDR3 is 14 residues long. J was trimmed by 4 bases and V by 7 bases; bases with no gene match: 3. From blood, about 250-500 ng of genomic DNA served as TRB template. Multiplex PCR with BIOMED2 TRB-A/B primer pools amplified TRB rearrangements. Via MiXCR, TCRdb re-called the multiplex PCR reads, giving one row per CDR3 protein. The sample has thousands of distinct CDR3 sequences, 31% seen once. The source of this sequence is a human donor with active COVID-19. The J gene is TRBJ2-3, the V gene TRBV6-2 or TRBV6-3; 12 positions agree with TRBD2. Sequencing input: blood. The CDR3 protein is CASKLAGGADTQYF. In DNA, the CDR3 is TGTGCCAGCAAACTAGCGGGGGGAGCAGATACGCAGTATTTT.